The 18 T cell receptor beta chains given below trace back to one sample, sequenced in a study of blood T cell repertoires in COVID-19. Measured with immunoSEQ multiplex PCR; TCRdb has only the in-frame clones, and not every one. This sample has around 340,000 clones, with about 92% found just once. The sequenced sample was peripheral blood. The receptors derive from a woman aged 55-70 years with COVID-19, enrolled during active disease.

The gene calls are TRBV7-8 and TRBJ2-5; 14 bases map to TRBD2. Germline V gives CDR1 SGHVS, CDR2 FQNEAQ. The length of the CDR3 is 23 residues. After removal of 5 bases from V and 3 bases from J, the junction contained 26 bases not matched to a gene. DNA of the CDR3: TGTGCCAGCAGCCCGCTCCGGCGCTGTTGGCCGACTAGCGGGGGGGACGGAAAAGAGACCCAGTACTTC. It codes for CASSPLRRCWPTSGGDGKETQYF.

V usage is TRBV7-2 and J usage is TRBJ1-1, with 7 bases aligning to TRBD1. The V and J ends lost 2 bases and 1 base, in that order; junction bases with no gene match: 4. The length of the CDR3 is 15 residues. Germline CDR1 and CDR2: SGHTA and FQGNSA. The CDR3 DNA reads TGTGCCAGCAGCTTATCCCGGACAGGGAACACTGAAGCTTTCTTT. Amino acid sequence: CASSLSRTGNTEAFF.

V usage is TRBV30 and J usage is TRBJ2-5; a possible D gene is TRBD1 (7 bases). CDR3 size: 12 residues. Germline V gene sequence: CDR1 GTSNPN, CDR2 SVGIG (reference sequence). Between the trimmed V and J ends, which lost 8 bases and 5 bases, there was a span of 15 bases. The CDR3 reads CAAGGLWETQYF. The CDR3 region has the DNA TGTGCCGCAGGGGGACTTTGGGAGACCCAGTACTTC. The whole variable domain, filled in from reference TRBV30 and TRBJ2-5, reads SQTIHQWPATLVQPVGSPLSLECTVEGTSNPNLYWYRQAAGRGLQLLFYSVGIGQISSEVPQNLSASRPQDRQFILSSKKLLLSDSGFYLCAAGGLWETQYFGPGTRLLVL.

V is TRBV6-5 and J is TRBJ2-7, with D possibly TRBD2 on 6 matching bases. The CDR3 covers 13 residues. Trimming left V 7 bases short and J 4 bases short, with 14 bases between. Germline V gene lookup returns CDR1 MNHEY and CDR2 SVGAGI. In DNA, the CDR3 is TGTGCCAGCAAGGAGGGGCCCGATTACGAGCAGTACTTC. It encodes CASKEGPDYEQYF.

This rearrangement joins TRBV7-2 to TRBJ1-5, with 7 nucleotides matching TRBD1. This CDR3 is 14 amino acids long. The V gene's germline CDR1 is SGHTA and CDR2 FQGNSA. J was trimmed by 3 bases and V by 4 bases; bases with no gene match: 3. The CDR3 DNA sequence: TGTGCCAGCAGCTGGGACAGCCTCAATCAGCCCCAGCATTTT. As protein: CASSWDSLNQPQHF.

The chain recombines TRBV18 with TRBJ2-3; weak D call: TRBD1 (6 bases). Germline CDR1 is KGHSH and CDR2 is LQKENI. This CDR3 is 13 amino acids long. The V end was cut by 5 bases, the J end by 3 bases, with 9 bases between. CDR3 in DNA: TGTGCCAGCTCAAGGGGGAGAACAGATACGCAGTATTTT. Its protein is CASSRGRTDTQYF.

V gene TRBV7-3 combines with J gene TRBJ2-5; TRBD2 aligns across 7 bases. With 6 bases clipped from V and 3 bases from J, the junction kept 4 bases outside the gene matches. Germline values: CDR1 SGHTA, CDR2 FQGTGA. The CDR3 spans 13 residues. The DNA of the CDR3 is TGTGCCAGCAGTTGGACTAGGGAAGAGACCCAGTACTTC. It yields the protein CASSWTREETQYF.

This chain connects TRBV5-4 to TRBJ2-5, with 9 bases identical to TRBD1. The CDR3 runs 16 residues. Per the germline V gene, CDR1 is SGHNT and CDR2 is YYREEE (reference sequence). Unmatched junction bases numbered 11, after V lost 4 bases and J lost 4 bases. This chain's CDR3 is CASSTPGQGSIETQYF. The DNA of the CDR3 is TGTGCCAGCAGCACCCCAGGACAGGGGTCTATAGAGACCCAGTACTTC.

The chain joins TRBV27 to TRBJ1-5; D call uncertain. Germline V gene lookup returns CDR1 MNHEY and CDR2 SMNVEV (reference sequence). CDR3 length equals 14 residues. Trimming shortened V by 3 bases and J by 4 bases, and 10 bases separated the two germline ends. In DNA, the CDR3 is TGTGCCAGCAGTTTCGGAGGGCCAAATCAGCCCCAGCATTTT. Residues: CASSFGGPNQPQHF.

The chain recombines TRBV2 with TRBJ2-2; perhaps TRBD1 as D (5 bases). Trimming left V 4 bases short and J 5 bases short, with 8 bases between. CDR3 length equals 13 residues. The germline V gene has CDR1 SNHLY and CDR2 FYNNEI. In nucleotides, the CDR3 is TGTGCCAGCAGTGCGCAGGGAACCGGGGAGCTGTTTTTT. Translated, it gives CASSAQGTGELFF.

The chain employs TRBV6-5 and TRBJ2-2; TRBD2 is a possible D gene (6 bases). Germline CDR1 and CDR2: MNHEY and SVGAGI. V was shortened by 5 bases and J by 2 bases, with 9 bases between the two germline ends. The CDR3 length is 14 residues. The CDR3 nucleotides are TGTGCCAGCAGTACGGGAGTAAACACCGGGGAGCTGTTTTTT. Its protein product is CASSTGVNTGELFF.

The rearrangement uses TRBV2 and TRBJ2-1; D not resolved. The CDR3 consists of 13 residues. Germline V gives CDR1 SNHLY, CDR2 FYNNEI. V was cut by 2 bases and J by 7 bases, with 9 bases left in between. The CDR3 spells CASSETSWNEQFF. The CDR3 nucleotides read TGTGCCAGCAGTGAAACATCTTGGAATGAGCAGTTCTTC.

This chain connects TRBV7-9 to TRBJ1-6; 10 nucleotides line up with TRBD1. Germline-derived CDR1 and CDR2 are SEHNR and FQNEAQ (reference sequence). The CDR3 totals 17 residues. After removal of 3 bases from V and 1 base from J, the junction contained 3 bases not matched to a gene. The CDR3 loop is CASSFWGQGSYNSPLHF. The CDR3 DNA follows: TGTGCCAGCAGCTTCTGGGGACAGGGGTCCTATAATTCACCCCTCCACTTT. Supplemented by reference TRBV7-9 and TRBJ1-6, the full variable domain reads DTGVSQNPRHKITKRGQNVTFRCDPISEHNRLYWYRQTLGQGPEFLTYFQNEAQLEKSRLLSDRFSAERPKGSFSTLEIQRTEQGDSAMYLCASSFWGQGSYNSPLHFGNGTRLTVT.

The DNA of the CDR3 is TGTGCCAGCAGTTTATCGCTGGGAGGAGTTGAAGCTTTCTTT. Protein: CASSLSLGGVEAFF. The chain carries TRBV27 and TRBJ1-1; D is uncertain. Germline CDR1 and CDR2: MNHEY and SMNVEV (reference sequence). This CDR3 comprises 14 residues. The V and J ends lost 0 bases and 7 bases respectively, with 12 bases between them.

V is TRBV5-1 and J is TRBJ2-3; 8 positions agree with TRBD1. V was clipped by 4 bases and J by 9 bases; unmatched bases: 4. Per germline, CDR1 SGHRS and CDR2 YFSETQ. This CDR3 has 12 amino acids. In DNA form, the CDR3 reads TGCGCCAGCAGCGCGGACAGGGACACGCAGTATTTT. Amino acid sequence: CASSADRDTQYF.

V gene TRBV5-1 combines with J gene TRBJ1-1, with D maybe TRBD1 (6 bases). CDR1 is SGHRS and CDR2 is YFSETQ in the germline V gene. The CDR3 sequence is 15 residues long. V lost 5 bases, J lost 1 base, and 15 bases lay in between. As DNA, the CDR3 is TGCGCCAGCAGTCCAGGGGCCCAGTGGAACACTGAAGCTTTCTTT. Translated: CASSPGAQWNTEAFF.

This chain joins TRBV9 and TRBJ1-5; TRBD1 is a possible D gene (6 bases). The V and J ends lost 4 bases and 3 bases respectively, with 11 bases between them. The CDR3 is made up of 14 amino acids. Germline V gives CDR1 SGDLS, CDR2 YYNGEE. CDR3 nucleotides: TGTGCCAGCAGCCTAGGGACAACCAATCAGCCCCAGCATTTT. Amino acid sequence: CASSLGTTNQPQHF.

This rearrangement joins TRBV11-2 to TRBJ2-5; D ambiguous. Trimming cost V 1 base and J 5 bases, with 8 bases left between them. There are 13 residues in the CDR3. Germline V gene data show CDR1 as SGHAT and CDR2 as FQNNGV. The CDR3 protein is CASSLGQRETQYF. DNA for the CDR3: TGTGCCAGCAGCTTAGGGCAGAGGGAGACCCAGTACTTC.